Shown below are 27 T cell receptor beta chains from a single sample sequenced in a study of CD8 T cells in Susac syndrome. Reverse transcription of about 0.45 to 1 ug RNA was carried out with random hexamers. TCRdb independently ran MiXCR on the immunoSEQ multiplex PCR reads; one entry per CDR3 protein. The sample contains hundreds of thousands of distinct CDR3 sequences, roughly 85% of which appear only once. Sequenced sample: CD8+ T cells from PBMCs. The source of these receptors is a human donor with multiple sclerosis.

A word on this clonotype: Its ends do not fully match the called genes, so a read error is possible. The J gene is TRBJ2-2, the V gene TRBV27, with D hard to call. The CDR3 has 16 amino acids. Germline CDR1 and CDR2: MNHEY and SMNVEV (reference sequence). The CDR3 DNA is TGTACCAGCAGTTTGATAGGGTTCTCGAACACCGGGGAGCTGTTTTTT. Translation: CTSSLIGFSNTGELFF.

J is TRBJ1-2 and V is TRBV27; no clear D gene. Germline V gives CDR1 MNHEY, CDR2 SMNVEV (reference sequence). The CDR3 is 14 residues long. Trimming left V 4 bases short and J 0 bases short, with 9 bases between. The CDR3 sequence is CASSSTDPNYGYTF. CDR3 DNA sequence: TGTGCCAGCAGTTCCACGGACCCTAACTATGGCTACACCTTC.

This chain links TRBV6-1 with TRBJ2-1; D call uncertain. Per the germline V gene, CDR1 is MNHNS and CDR2 is SASEGT. CDR3 size: 16 residues. V gave up 4 bases and J gave up 4 bases, with 17 bases separating them. Here the CDR3 reads CASSALPSTPYNEQFF. The CDR3 DNA reads as TGTGCCAGCAGTGCACTCCCCTCTACGCCATACAATGAGCAGTTCTTC.

The genes are TRBV27 and TRBJ2-1; 9 nucleotides align to TRBD2. The V and J ends lost 6 bases and 7 bases, in that order; junction bases with no gene match: 16. The CDR3 loop spans 17 amino acids. Germline-derived CDR1 and CDR2 are MNHEY and SMNVEV (reference sequence). Written as DNA, the CDR3 is TGTGCCAGCAGCGGGGGCACGCTAGCGGGACCTCAGAATGAGCAGTTCTTC. This codes for CASSGGTLAGPQNEQFF.

The chain has TRBV4-3 and TRBJ1-5; 9 positions agree with TRBD1. V dropped 4 bases and J dropped 7; count of bases not matched to a gene: 5. The CDR3 contains 14 residues. The germline V gene encodes CDR1 LGHNA and CDR2 YSLEER. In nucleotides, the CDR3 is TGCGCCAGCAGCCTCCATACAGGGGGCCAGCCCCAGCATTTT. Translated: CASSLHTGGQPQHF.

The chain joins TRBV3-1 to TRBJ1-4, with D unresolved. Germline lookup yields CDR1 LGHDT and CDR2 YNNKEL (reference sequence). CDR3 length: 17 amino acids. V was trimmed by 1 base and J by 0 bases, leaving 12 bases between them. CDR3 coding DNA: TGTGCCAGCAGCCAAGTTCGACCGTTTACAACTAATGAAAAACTGTTTTTT. This translates into CASSQVRPFTTNEKLFF.

This chain joins TRBV11-3 and TRBJ2-1; 13 nucleotides match TRBD2. The CDR3 totals 18 residues. Germline V CDR1 and CDR2: SGHNT, YENEEA. V shed 5 bases and J 1 base; nucleotides not matched to a gene: 8. The CDR3 DNA reads TGTGCCAGCAGCGACGGGACTAGCGGGATCTTATCCTACAATGAGCAGTTCTTC. Amino acids: CASSDGTSGILSYNEQFF.

The CDR3 coding sequence is TGTGCCAGCAGCCTACTGGGGGGACACACTGAAGCTTTCTTT. Its protein is CASSLLGGHTEAFF. V gene TRBV28 combines with J gene TRBJ1-1; tentative D call: TRBD1 (5 bases). The CDR3 covers 14 residues. V was cut by 6 bases and J by 3 bases, with 14 bases left in between. The germline gives CDR1 MDHEN, CDR2 SYDVKM.

This chain uses TRBV10-3 with TRBJ1-2; D is possibly TRBD1 (6 bases). Germline lookup yields CDR1 ENHRY and CDR2 SYGVKD. Trimming removed 2 bases at V and 1 base at J, with 11 bases between. The CDR3 totals 15 residues. The CDR3 region has the DNA TGTGCCATCAGTGAGGGGGACATCTATAACTATGGCTACACCTTC. Encoded protein: CAISEGDIYNYGYTF.

This sequence joins TRBV7-9 and TRBJ2-3, with 12 bases matching TRBD2. Germline CDR1 reads SEHNR; CDR2 reads FQNEAQ (reference sequence). The CDR3 covers 16 residues. V lost 4 bases, J lost 3 bases, and 5 bases stayed unmatched. The DNA of the CDR3 is TGTGCCAGCAGCTGGACTAGCGGGAAAGTTACAGATACGCAGTATTTT. Residues: CASSWTSGKVTDTQYF. Full variable domain (outside the CDR3, taken from reference TRBV7-9 and TRBJ2-3): DTGVSQNPRHKITKRGQNVTFRCDPISEHNRLYWYRQTLGQGPEFLTYFQNEAQLEKSRLLSDRFSAERPKGSFSTLEIQRTEQGDSAMYLCASSWTSGKVTDTQYFGPGTRLTVL.

V and J are TRBV7-3 and TRBJ2-3, with D possibly TRBD2 on 6 matching bases. The V gene lost 5 bases and the J gene lost 4 bases, with 19 bases spanning the gap. This CDR3 is 16 amino acids long. Germline lookup yields CDR1 SGHTA and CDR2 FQGTGA. Here the CDR3 reads CASSGGPRGYADTQYF. The CDR3 DNA is TGTGCCAGCAGCGGGGGACCGCGGGGATATGCAGATACGCAGTATTTT. The full variable domain, in which reference TRBV7-3 and TRBJ2-3 provide the parts outside the CDR3, is GAGVSQTPSNKVTEKGKYVELRCDPISGHTALYWYRQSLGQGPEFLIYFQGTGAADDSGLPNDRFFAVRPEGSVSTLKIQRTERGDSAVYLCASSGGPRGYADTQYFGPGTRLTVL.

The chain has TRBV4-3 and TRBJ1-1; D possibly corresponds to TRBD1 (5 bases). V gave up 3 bases and J gave up 3 bases, with 17 bases separating them. Germline loops: CDR1 LGHNA, CDR2 YSLEER. The CDR3 covers 16 residues. The CDR3 spells CASSHPGEPGDTEAFF. The CDR3 DNA is TGCGCCAGCAGCCACCCCGGAGAGCCGGGGGACACTGAAGCTTTCTTT.

The CDR3 region has the DNA TGTGCCAGCAGTAAAGGAGTCTCCTACGAGCAGTACTTC. Protein product: CASSKGVSYEQYF. The chain is built from TRBV27 and TRBJ2-7; D uncertain. V was cut by 5 bases and J by 0 bases, with 8 bases left in between. Per the germline V gene, CDR1 is MNHEY and CDR2 is SMNVEV (reference sequence). The length of the CDR3 is 13 residues.

Comments on this clonotype: The junction shows a germline mismatch at one end, possibly a read error. V gene TRBV7-6 combines with J gene TRBJ2-7; 11 bases line up with TRBD2. CDR1 SGHVS and CDR2 FNYEAQ come from the germline V gene. There are 12 residues in the CDR3. This CDR3 reads CASSIAGGEQYF. CDR3 coding DNA: TGTGCCAGCAGCATAGCGGGAGGGGAGCAGTACTTC.

The chain employs TRBV19 and TRBJ1-5, with 7 bases aligning to TRBD1. This CDR3 region has 14 residues. Trimming at V came to 3 bases and at J to 2 bases, leaving 1 base not matched to a gene. Germline V gives CDR1 LNHDA, CDR2 SQIVND (reference sequence). The CDR3 spells CASSIGQGNQPQHF. Written as DNA, the CDR3 is TGTGCCAGTAGTATCGGACAGGGCAATCAGCCCCAGCATTTT. Variable domain in full (rest from reference TRBV19 and TRBJ1-5): DGGITQSPKYLFRKEGQNVTLSCEQNLNHDAMYWYRQDPGQGLRLIYYSQIVNDFQKGDIAEGYSVSREKKESFPLTVTSAQKNPTAFYLCASSIGQGNQPQHFGDGTRLSIL.

The chain employs TRBV6-2 or TRBV6-3 and TRBJ1-5; D uncertain. Trimming cost V 0 bases and J 4 bases, with 13 bases left between them. This CDR3 spans 16 amino acids. Germline-derived CDR1 and CDR2 are MNHEY and SVGEGT. The CDR3 coding sequence is TGTGCCAGCAGTTACTCGATCGCCGCCCTTAATCAGCCCCAGCATTTT. This encodes CASSYSIAALNQPQHF.

The chain recombines TRBV4-2 with TRBJ2-1; TRBD2 might be the D (5 bases). Germline V CDR1 and CDR2: LGHNA, YNFKEQ. V lost 8 bases to trimming and J lost 0 bases, with 17 bases between them. The CDR3 runs to 16 residues. CDR3 bases: TGTGCCAGCTCCCAAGGGCGGACTTCCTCCTACAATGAGCAGTTCTTC. Its translation is CASSQGRTSSYNEQFF.

The chain has TRBV11-2 and TRBJ2-7; 7 bases agree with TRBD1. The V and J ends lost 5 bases and 7 bases, in that order; junction bases with no gene match: 8. This CDR3 has 13 amino acids. Looked up from germline, CDR1 is SGHAT and CDR2 is FQNNGV. The CDR3 coding sequence is TGTGCCAGCAGCGCCGGGACAGTTTTGGAGCAGTACTTC. Encoded protein: CASSAGTVLEQYF.

The chain uses TRBV27 and TRBJ2-7; D uncertain. Germline V gives CDR1 MNHEY, CDR2 SMNVEV (reference sequence). The CDR3 consists of 14 residues. The V end was cut by 3 bases, the J end by 1 base, with 10 bases between. This CDR3 is CASSFGMRSYEQYF. The CDR3 coding sequence is TGTGCCAGCAGTTTCGGCATGAGATCCTACGAGCAGTACTTC.

This clonotype was detected ten times or more. CDR3 region: CASSPDRESNQPQHF. The CDR3 bases are TGTGCCAGCAGCCCCGACAGGGAGAGCAATCAGCCCCAGCATTTT. The rearrangement links TRBV7-9 to TRBJ1-5; 7 nucleotides match TRBD1. The CDR3 covers 15 residues. V trimming: 5 bases; J trimming: 1 base; junction bases outside the gene matches: 5. In germline, CDR1 is SEHNR, CDR2 FQNEAQ (reference sequence).

This clonotype has more than one count but fewer than ten. The chain recombines TRBV11-2 with TRBJ2-1; D not resolved. The germline gives CDR1 SGHAT, CDR2 FQNNGV. Trimming shortened V by 1 base and J by 6 bases, and 10 bases separated the two germline ends. CDR3 length: 14 residues. The CDR3 nucleotides are TGTGCCAGCAGCTTAGTTCCCTGGGGCAATGAGCAGTTCTTC. Its protein product is CASSLVPWGNEQFF. Using reference TRBV11-2 and TRBJ2-1 for the parts outside the CDR3, the full variable domain is EAGVAQSPRYKIIEKRQSVAFWCNPISGHATLYWYQQILGQGPKLLIQFQNNGVVDDSQLPKDRFSAERLKGVDSTLKIQPAKLEDSAVYLCASSLVPWGNEQFFGPGTRLTVL.

V usage is TRBV13 and J usage is TRBJ2-7, with 8 bases fitting TRBD2. The germline CDR1 and CDR2 sequences are PRHDT and FYEKMQ (reference sequence). V lost 4 bases to trimming and J lost 0 bases; unmatched junction nucleotides: 8. The CDR3 extends over 16 amino acids. The CDR3 coding sequence is TGTGCCAGCAGCTCCCCCGGCGGGGGGAGCTCCTACGAGCAGTACTTC. Translated, it gives CASSSPGGGSSYEQYF.

This clonotype was detected only once. This CDR3 is CASSLWSGTDTQYF. The CDR3 region has the DNA TGTGCCAGCAGTTTATGGAGCGGGACAGATACGCAGTATTTT. This rearrangement joins TRBV28 to TRBJ2-3; perhaps TRBD2 as D (6 bases). The CDR3 has 14 amino acids. Trimming shortened V by 0 bases and J by 3 bases, and 7 bases separated the two germline ends. CDR1 and CDR2 from the germline V gene are MDHEN and SYDVKM.

The CDR3 is CASSLQQGAYEQYF. CDR3 DNA sequence: TGTGCCAGCAGTTTACAACAGGGGGCCTACGAGCAGTACTTC. This chain uses TRBV27 with TRBJ2-7, with TRBD1 matching over 8 bases. The CDR3 has 14 residues. J was trimmed by 2 bases and V by 2 bases; bases with no gene match: 2. CDR1 and CDR2 (germline): MNHEY, SMNVEV (reference sequence).

This sequence joins TRBV27 and TRBJ2-3; D may match TRBD1 or TRBD2 (6 bases each). From germline, CDR1 is MNHEY and CDR2 SMNVEV (reference sequence). The germline V and J ends were trimmed by 8 bases and 1 base, with 13 bases remaining between them. CDR3 size: 14 residues. CDR3 in amino acids: CASGYREGTDTQYF. The CDR3 DNA reads as TGTGCCAGCGGTTACAGGGAGGGCACAGATACGCAGTATTTT.

The genes are TRBV5-4 and TRBJ2-3; D might be TRBD1 or TRBD2, each matching 5 bases. This CDR3 has 17 residues. The V and J ends lost 3 bases and 1 base respectively, with 18 bases between them. Germline CDR1 is SGHNT and CDR2 is YYREEE (reference sequence). In DNA, the CDR3 is TGTGCCAGCAGCTCCAGGGAGAGGGGAACGGGCACAGATACGCAGTATTTT. This gives the protein CASSSRERGTGTDTQYF. Variable domain in full (rest from reference TRBV5-4 and TRBJ2-3): ETGVTQSPTHLIKTRGQQVTLRCSSQSGHNTVSWYQQALGQGPQFIFQYYREEENGRGNFPPRFSGLQFPNYSSELNVNALELDDSALYLCASSSRERGTGTDTQYFGPGTRLTVL.

V is TRBV28 and J is TRBJ2-3; 7 nucleotides line up with TRBD1. V gave up 6 bases and J gave up 1 base; unmatched junction bases: 10. CDR3 size: 16 residues. Per the germline V gene, CDR1 is MDHEN and CDR2 is SYDVKM. The CDR3 loop reads CASSYTGARRTDTQYF. In nucleotides, the CDR3 is TGTGCCAGCAGCTATACAGGGGCGCGGCGCACAGATACGCAGTATTTT.